This T cell receptor (beta chain) emerged from a study of T cells in Graves' hyperthyroidism and ophthalmopathy. Subjects aged 18 to 65 presented with newly diagnosed hyperthyroidism of less than 2 months' duration. Each diagnosis drew on symptoms, thyroxine, TRAb, thyroid ultrasound and orbital computed tomography findings. Each 10 ml fresh peripheral blood draw supplied the PBMCs. Amplification of TCR beta CDR3 regions used RNA as the template. During a first-round RT-PCR of the TCR CDR3, the HTBI primer set was used. Using its own MiXCR run on the multiplex PCR reads, TCRdb lists one record per CDR3 protein. The sample gives about 130,000 distinct CDR3 sequences, approximately 24% of which show up once; over 60% is in the top ten. As for this clonotype: This could be a read error, since a much larger clone is one nucleotide away. The conserved final phenylalanine or tryptophan is absent from the CDR3, which likely points to a read error.

Trimming took off 1 base at V and 0 bases at J, with 6 bases between the two ends. The CDR3 loop spans 14 amino acids. CDR1 LNHDA and CDR2 SQIVND come from the germline V gene (reference sequence). The origin of this receptor is a woman in her forties or fifties with Graves' hyperthyroidism that later progressed to Graves' ophthalmopathy. The sequenced sample was blood. The rearrangement uses TRBV19 and TRBJ1-1; D is undetermined. This chain's CDR3 is CASSIAGLNTEAFS. The CDR3 DNA is TGTGCCAGTAGTATAGCAGGACTGAACACTGAAGCTTTCTCT.